A selection of T cell receptor beta chains follows, all from one sample in a study of immune reconstitution after stem cell transplant in scleroderma. MiXCR was run by TCRdb on the RT-PCR reads, yielding one entry per CDR3 protein. The sample contains roughly 5,000 distinct CDR3 sequences, 8% of which appear only once. This material was collected before or after autologous hematopoietic stem cell transplantation (not recorded which). These receptor sequences come from a male donor with systemic sclerosis. The CDR3 runs from the conserved cysteine through the conserved F or W. The D gene is left open where the match is weak. Rows give clone size only sometimes, using once, few, many, or a class for an expanded clone.

NA	TRBJ2-7	medium-sized	TRBV20-1	TGCAGTGCTAGAGATGCAGCCCCCTCGGCCTACGAGCAGTACTTC	CSARDAAPSAYEQYF
TRBD2	TRBJ2-7	few	TRBV7-2	TGTGCCAGCAGCTTAGGATACGGAGCGGGAGGGCCGGGCGAGCAGTACTTC	CASSLGYGAGGPGEQYF
NA	TRBJ1-5	few	TRBV3-1	TGTGCCAGCAGCCAAGAAGGCCCACTGGGCAATCAGCCCCAGCATTTT	CASSQEGPLGNQPQHF
NA	TRBJ2-7	few	TRBV6-2/TRBV6-3	TGTGCCAGCAGTCCCTCAGACTACGAGCAGTACTTC	CASSPSDYEQYF
TRBD1	TRBJ2-2	few	TRBV5-1	TGCGCCAGCAGCTTATTGGACAGGGGCTCTTTAAACACCGGGGAGCTGTTTTTT	CASSLLDRGSLNTGELFF
NA	TRBJ2-1	few	TRBV12-3/TRBV12-4	TGTGCCAGCAGCCCCCGGGGGGGGACAGGGTTTTATGAGCAGTTCTTC	CASSPRGGTGFYEQFF
NA	TRBJ2-3	few	TRBV5-5	TGTGCCAGCAGCCAACGCACAGATACGCAGTATTTT	CASSQRTDTQYF
NA	TRBJ1-2	NA	TRBV28	TGTGCCAGCAGATTCTGGACTGAGAACTATGGCTACACCTTC	CASRFWTENYGYTF
NA	TRBJ2-5	medium-sized	TRBV20-1	TGCAGTGCTAGAGATGGGGCCAGAGCTCAAGAGACCCAGTACTTC	CSARDGARAQETQYF
TRBD1	TRBJ1-3	NA	TRBV6-5	TGTGCCAGCAGTTTATCAGGGGGAGGAAACACCATATATTTT	CASSLSGGGNTIYF
TRBD2	TRBJ2-7	NA	TRBV20-1	TGCAGTGCTAGGATGGGACTAGCGGGCTCTGGGTTCCACGAGCAGTACTTC	CSARMGLAGSGFHEQYF
TRBD2	TRBJ2-7	few	TRBV7-2	TGTGCCAGCAGCTCGGCTAGCGGGCACTACGAGCAGTACTTC	CASSSASGHYEQYF
NA	TRBJ2-1	few	TRBV5-6	TGTGCCAGCAGCTTGTGGTTGTACAATGAGCAGTTCTTC	CASSLWLYNEQFF
NA	TRBJ1-2	medium-sized	TRBV18	TGTGCCAGCTCACCACCGGGGGTTAACTATGGCTACACCTTC	CASSPPGVNYGYTF
TRBD2	TRBJ2-7	few	TRBV5-1	TGCGCCAGCAGCTCGACGCGGGGGGGCATTTACGAGCAGTACTTC	CASSSTRGGIYEQYF
NA	TRBJ1-1	medium-sized	TRBV20-1	TGCAGTGCTAGAGGACTAGGCACTGAAGCTTTCTTT	CSARGLGTEAFF
TRBD2	TRBJ2-2	few	TRBV20-1	TGCAGTGCTAGGCCGGGACTAGCGGGAGCTGGGGAGCTGTTTTTT	CSARPGLAGAGELFF
TRBD2	TRBJ2-5	medium-sized	TRBV28	TGTGCCAGCAGTTTATTCAGACTAGCGGAAGAGACCCAGTACTTC	CASSLFRLAEETQYF
TRBD2	TRBJ2-1	medium-sized	TRBV7-2	TGTGCCAGCAGCGATTACGGACTAGCGGGTAATGAGCAGTTCTTC	CASSDYGLAGNEQFF
NA	TRBJ1-2	medium-sized	TRBV5-1	TGCGCCAGCAGCTCGGCGGGCGTGTATGGCTACACCTTC	CASSSAGVYGYTF
NA	TRBJ1-5	medium-sized	TRBV20-1	TGCAGTGCTGACGACCGTAGCAATCAGCCCCAGCATTTT	CSADDRSNQPQHF
TRBD1	TRBJ1-2	medium-sized	TRBV6-5	TGTGCCAGCAGTCACAGGGGAGGAGGGTATGGCTACACCTTC	CASSHRGGGYGYTF
NA	TRBJ2-7	medium-sized	TRBV6-5	TGTGCCAGCAGTTACTCGACCTCCTACGAGCAGTACTTC	CASSYSTSYEQYF
NA	TRBJ2-7	few	TRBV7-2	TGTGCCAGCAGCTTAGCGACGGGGCGGGATGGGGAGCAGTACTTC	CASSLATGRDGEQYF
NA	TRBJ2-5	medium-sized	TRBV5-6	TGTGCCAGCAGCTTACAGGGACAAGAGACCCAGTACTTC	CASSLQGQETQYF
NA	TRBJ2-1	NA	TRBV20-1	TGCAGTGCTCCGGGACTCGCTACTGAGCAGTTCTTC	CSAPGLATEQFF
NA	TRBJ2-3	few	TRBV5-4	TGTGCCAGCAGCGGTCGGACCCTCCGCACAGATACGCAGTATTTT	CASSGRTLRTDTQYF
NA	TRBJ2-5	medium-sized	TRBV10-3	TGTGCCATCAGTGACGAGTACCAAGAGACCCAGTACTTC	CAISDEYQETQYF
NA	TRBJ1-5	few	TRBV7-2	TGTGCCAGCAGCATGAGACGGAGCAATCAGCCCCAGCATTTT	CASSMRRSNQPQHF
NA	TRBJ1-3	NA	TRBV5-1	TGCGCCAGCAGCTCCGGACGTGGGGCTGGAAACACCATATATTTT	CASSSGRGAGNTIYF